The rows below give T cell receptor beta chains drawn from one sample of a study of T cells after yellow fever vaccination. Via MiXCR, TCRdb re-called the 5' RACE reads, giving one row per CDR3 protein. Among about 630,000 distinct CDR3 sequences listed, about 12% were seen once. Sequenced here: PBMCs, sampled on the day of the yellow fever booster vaccination. These receptors were taken from a man aged 30-40 years who received the YFV17D yellow fever vaccine. The CDR3 runs from the conserved cysteine through the conserved F or W. D genes are given only for firm matches. Clone size is shown for a subset of rows, as once, few, many or a class of expanded clone.

CAWNLPGQGNTGELFF	TGTGCCTGGAATCTACCGGGACAGGGGAACACCGGGGAGCTGTTTTTT	TRBD1	TRBJ2-2	.	16	TRBV30
CASSLDQTYNEQFF	TGTGCCAGCAGCTTGGACCAAACCTACAATGAGCAGTTCTTC	.	TRBJ2-1	.	14	TRBV7-7
CSALQWGAPGELFF	TGCAGTGCCTTGCAATGGGGGGCTCCCGGGGAGCTGTTTTTT	.	TRBJ2-2	many	14	TRBV20-1
CSARSDREQYF	TGCAGTGCTAGATCGGACCGCGAGCAGTACTTC	.	TRBJ2-7	many	11	TRBV20-1
CASSAGTSGSVGTDTQYF	TGTGCCAGCAGCGCCGGGACTAGCGGGTCGGTTGGCACAGATACGCAGTATTTT	TRBD2	TRBJ2-3	.	18	TRBV9
CASSAFPSGSTYNEQFF	TGTGCCAGCAGCGCGTTCCCTAGCGGATCTACCTACAATGAGCAGTTCTTC	TRBD2	TRBJ2-1	.	17	TRBV9
CASSSQGSNSPLHF	TGTGCCAGCAGCTCTCAGGGGAGCAATTCACCCCTCCACTTT	.	TRBJ1-6	.	14	TRBV7-2
CASSLALGLAGINNYEQYF	TGCGCCAGCAGCTTGGCACTGGGACTAGCGGGAATTAATAACTACGAGCAGTACTTC	TRBD2	TRBJ2-7	.	19	TRBV5-1
CASSASALGGQTQYF	TGTGCCAGCAGTGCCTCTGCACTAGGGGGCCAGACCCAGTACTTC	TRBD1	TRBJ2-5	.	15	TRBV25-1
CASSVGAGTTSNEKLFF	TGTGCCAGCAGCGTGGGGGCAGGGACCACATCAAATGAAAAACTGTTTTTT	.	TRBJ1-4	many	17	TRBV7-2
CASSYGLAGVPVIQYF	TGTGCCAGCAGTTACGGACTAGCGGGAGTGCCGGTCATTCAGTACTTC	TRBD2	TRBJ2-4	.	16	TRBV6-5
CAWRLGMNTEAFF	TGTGCCTGGAGGTTGGGTATGAACACTGAAGCTTTCTTT	.	TRBJ1-1	.	13	TRBV30
CATRPDRVAYTEAFF	TGTGCCACCAGGCCCGACAGGGTGGCGTACACTGAAGCTTTCTTT	TRBD1	TRBJ1-1	few	15	TRBV7-2
CASSLTTSGSVQYF	TGTGCCAGCAGCTTGACGACTAGCGGGAGTGTGCAGTATTTT	TRBD2	TRBJ2-3	few	14	TRBV5-4
CATTRETQYF	TGTGCCACCACCCGAGAGACCCAGTACTTC	.	TRBJ2-5	.	10	TRBV6-5
CASSPGRDRVIGQYF	TGCGCCAGCAGCCCAGGAAGGGACAGGGTTATCGGGCAGTACTTC	TRBD1	TRBJ2-7	.	15	TRBV5-1
CASSSGTSGRGTQYF	TGTGCCAGCAGTTCCGGGACTAGCGGGAGGGGCACGCAGTATTTT	TRBD2	TRBJ2-3	few	15	TRBV12-3/TRBV12-4
CASSPGGRASNQPQHF	TGTGCCAGCAGTCCCGGGGGCAGGGCAAGCAATCAGCCCCAGCATTTT	.	TRBJ1-5	.	16	TRBV6-1
CASSLGQSTETQYF	TGTGCCAGCAGTCTCGGACAGTCGACAGAGACCCAGTACTTC	.	TRBJ2-5	.	14	TRBV27
CSASREETQYF	TGCAGTGCTAGCAGGGAAGAGACCCAGTACTTC	.	TRBJ2-5	.	11	TRBV20-1
CSVEDRGRADTGELFF	TGCAGCGTTGAAGATCGGGGTAGAGCGGACACCGGGGAGCTGTTTTTT	.	TRBJ2-2	.	16	TRBV29-1
CASSLGGLAYEQYF	TGTGCCAGCAGTTTAGGGGGTTTAGCCTACGAGCAGTACTTC	.	TRBJ2-7	many	14	TRBV28
CSVKDSLNTEAFF	TGCAGCGTTAAGGACAGCCTGAACACTGAAGCTTTCTTT	.	TRBJ1-1	.	13	TRBV29-1
CASRTETGGYEQYF	TGTGCCAGCAGGACCGAGACAGGGGGGTACGAGCAGTACTTC	TRBD1	TRBJ2-7	.	14	TRBV7-8
CASSLNRGTGELFF	TGTGCCAGCAGCTTAAACAGGGGGACCGGGGAGCTGTTTTTT	TRBD1	TRBJ2-2	many	14	TRBV7-2
CSGAGTSGRNEQFF	TGCAGCGGAGCCGGGACTAGCGGGAGAAATGAGCAGTTCTTC	TRBD2	TRBJ2-1	many	14	TRBV29-1
CASSSLTGPNTEAFF	TGCGCCAGCAGCTCTTTGACAGGGCCAAACACTGAAGCTTTCTTT	TRBD1	TRBJ1-1	.	15	TRBV5-1
CAISSGSDTEAFF	TGTGCCATCTCGTCAGGGAGTGACACTGAAGCTTTCTTT	.	TRBJ1-1	.	13	TRBV10-3
CASNEGIGADTQYF	TGTGCCAGCAACGAGGGTATAGGCGCAGATACGCAGTATTTT	.	TRBJ2-3	.	14	TRBV6-1
CATSDFLGTSKNEQFF	TGTGCCACCAGTGATTTCCTCGGGACTAGCAAGAATGAGCAGTTCTTC	TRBD2	TRBJ2-1	.	16	TRBV24-1
CSARDGAGTSGRGQYF	TGCAGTGCTAGAGATGGGGCCGGGACTAGCGGGAGAGGGCAGTACTTC	TRBD2	TRBJ2-7	few	16	TRBV20-1
CSARPGQSYEQYF	TGCAGTGCTAGGCCGGGACAGTCCTACGAGCAGTACTTC	TRBD1	TRBJ2-7	.	13	TRBV20-1
CSASISGSGKNEQFF	TGCAGTGCTAGTATTAGCGGGAGTGGCAAGAATGAGCAGTTCTTC	TRBD2	TRBJ2-1	.	15	TRBV20-1
CASTAGQGVSPLHF	TGTGCCAGCACCGCAGGACAGGGGGTTTCACCCCTCCACTTT	TRBD1	TRBJ1-6	few	14	TRBV27
CATALAINNEQFF	TGTGCCACTGCTTTGGCGATTAACAATGAGCAGTTCTTC	.	TRBJ2-1	few	13	TRBV15
CASSLDAGPYEQYF	TGTGCCAGCAGCTTAGACGCGGGTCCCTACGAGCAGTACTTC	.	TRBJ2-7	.	14	TRBV7-2
CASRPGQWDNEQFF	TGTGCCAGCAGACCGGGACAGTGGGACAATGAGCAGTTCTTC	TRBD1	TRBJ2-1	.	14	TRBV12-3/TRBV12-4
CATRKGAGETQYF	TGTGCCACACGGAAGGGGGCGGGAGAGACCCAGTACTTC	TRBD1	TRBJ2-5	.	13	TRBV14
CSARLLEQYF	TGCAGTGCTAGACTCCTCGAGCAGTACTTC	.	TRBJ2-7	few	10	TRBV20-1
CASTRQGGDTGELFF	TGCGCCAGCACCCGACAGGGCGGCGATACCGGGGAGCTGTTTTTT	TRBD1	TRBJ2-2	few	15	TRBV5-1